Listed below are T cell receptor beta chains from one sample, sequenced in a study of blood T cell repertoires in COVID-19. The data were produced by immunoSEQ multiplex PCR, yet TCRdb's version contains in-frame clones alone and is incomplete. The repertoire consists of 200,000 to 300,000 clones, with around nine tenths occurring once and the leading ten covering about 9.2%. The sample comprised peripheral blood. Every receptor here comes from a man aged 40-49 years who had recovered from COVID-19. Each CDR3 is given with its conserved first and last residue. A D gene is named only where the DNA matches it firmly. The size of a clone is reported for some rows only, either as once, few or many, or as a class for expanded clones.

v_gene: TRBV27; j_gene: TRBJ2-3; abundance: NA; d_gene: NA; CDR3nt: TGTGCCAGCAGTCTGGGGGACTCCTCCCGGTATACGCAGTATTTT; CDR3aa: CASSLGDSSRYTQYF
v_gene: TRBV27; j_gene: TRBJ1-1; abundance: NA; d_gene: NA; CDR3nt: TGTGCCAGCAGTTTTCTCTGGGGGCGTACTGAAGCTTTCTTT; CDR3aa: CASSFLWGRTEAFF
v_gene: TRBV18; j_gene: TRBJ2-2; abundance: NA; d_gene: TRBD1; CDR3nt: TGTGCCAGCTCCCTTTCCGGGACAGGGACAAACACCGGGGAGCTGTTTTTT; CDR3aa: CASSLSGTGTNTGELFF
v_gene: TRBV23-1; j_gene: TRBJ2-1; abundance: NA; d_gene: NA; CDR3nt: TGCGCCAGGGCCGGGGTGGGGAATGAGCAGTTCTTC; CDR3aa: CARAGVGNEQFF
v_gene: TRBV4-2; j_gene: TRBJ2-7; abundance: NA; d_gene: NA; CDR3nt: TGTGCCAGCAGCCTTCCGCCGAGCTCCTACGAGCAGTACTTC; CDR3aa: CASSLPPSSYEQYF
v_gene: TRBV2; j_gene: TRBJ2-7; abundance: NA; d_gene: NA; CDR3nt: TGTGCCAGCCAAGCATCCTACGAGCAGTACTTC; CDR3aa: CASQASYEQYF
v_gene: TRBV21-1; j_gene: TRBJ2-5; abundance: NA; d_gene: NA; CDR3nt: TGTGCCCCGGGGGGCTACGGGCGCCGGGAGACCCAGTACTTC; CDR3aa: CAPGGYGRRETQYF
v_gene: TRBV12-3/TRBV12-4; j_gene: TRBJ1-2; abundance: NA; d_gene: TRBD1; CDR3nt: TGTGCCAGCAGTACAGGGGGATTTGGCTACACCTTC; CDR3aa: CASSTGGFGYTF
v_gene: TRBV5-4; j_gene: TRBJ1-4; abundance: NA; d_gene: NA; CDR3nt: TGTGCCAGCAGCCTTTGGACAGACAATGAAAAACTGTTTTTT; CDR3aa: CASSLWTDNEKLFF
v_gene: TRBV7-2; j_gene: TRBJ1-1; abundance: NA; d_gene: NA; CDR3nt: TGTGCCAGCAGCTTAGATCTCGAGAGGAAAGCTTTCTTT; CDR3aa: CASSLDLERKAFF
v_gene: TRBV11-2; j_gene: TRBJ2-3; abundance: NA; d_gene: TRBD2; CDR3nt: TGTGCCAGCAGTCAACTAGCGGGAAGTCCCCTGTATTTT; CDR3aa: CASSQLAGSPLYF
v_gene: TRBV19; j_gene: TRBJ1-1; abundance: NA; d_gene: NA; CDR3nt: TGTGCCAGTAGTATAGGGGGCGTCGGGGGCACTGAAGCTTTCTTT; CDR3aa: CASSIGGVGGTEAFF
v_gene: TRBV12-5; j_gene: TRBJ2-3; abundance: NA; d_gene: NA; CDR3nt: TGTGCTAGTGGTTTGGAGGGACTCGTCCCGGATACGCAGTATTTT; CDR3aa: CASGLEGLVPDTQYF
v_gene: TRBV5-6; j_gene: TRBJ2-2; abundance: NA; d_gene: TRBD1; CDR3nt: TGTGCCAGCAGCTTCCCGGGACAGGGACTCCGTACCGGGGAGCTGTTTTTT; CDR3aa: CASSFPGQGLRTGELFF
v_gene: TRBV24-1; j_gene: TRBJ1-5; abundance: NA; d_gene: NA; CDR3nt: TGTGCCACCGCGGGCGGCTCCAATCAGGCCCAGCATTTT; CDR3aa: CATAGGSNQAQHF
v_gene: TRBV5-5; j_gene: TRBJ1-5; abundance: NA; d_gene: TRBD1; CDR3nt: TGTGCCAGCAGCCCCCTTCCAAGGGACAGGGGTTCGAGCAATCAGCCCCAGCATTTT; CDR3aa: CASSPLPRDRGSSNQPQHF
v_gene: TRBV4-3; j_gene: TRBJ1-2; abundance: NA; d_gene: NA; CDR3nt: TGCGCCAGCAGCCCTGGGGCGGACGCTAACTATGGCTACACCTTC; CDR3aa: CASSPGADANYGYTF
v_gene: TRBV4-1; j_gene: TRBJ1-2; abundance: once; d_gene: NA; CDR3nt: TGCGCCAGCAGCCCCCGAGGGGACATAAGCTATGGCTACACCTTC; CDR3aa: CASSPRGDISYGYTF
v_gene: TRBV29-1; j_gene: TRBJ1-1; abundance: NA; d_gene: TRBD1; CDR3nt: TGCAGCGCCTTGACAGGGTTGAACACTGAAGCTTTCTTT; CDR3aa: CSALTGLNTEAFF
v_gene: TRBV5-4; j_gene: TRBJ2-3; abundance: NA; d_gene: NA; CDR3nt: TGTGCCAGCAGCTTTAGAGGCATAACAGATACGCAGTATTTT; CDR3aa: CASSFRGITDTQYF
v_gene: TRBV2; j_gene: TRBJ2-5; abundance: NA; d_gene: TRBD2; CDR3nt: TGTGCCAGCAGCCTACTTACTAGCGGGCAGCAAGAGACCCAGTACTTC; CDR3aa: CASSLLTSGQQETQYF
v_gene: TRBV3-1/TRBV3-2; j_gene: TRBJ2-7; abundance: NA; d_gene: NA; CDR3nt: TGTGCCAGCAGCCAAGGGGTGCGGGGATCCCACGAGCAGTACTTC; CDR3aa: CASSQGVRGSHEQYF
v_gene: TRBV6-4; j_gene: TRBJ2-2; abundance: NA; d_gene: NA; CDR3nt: TGTGCCAGGTATTGGACTAAGCGGGTCACAAGAGAGGGGGAGCTGTTTTTT; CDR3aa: CARYWTKRVTREGELFF
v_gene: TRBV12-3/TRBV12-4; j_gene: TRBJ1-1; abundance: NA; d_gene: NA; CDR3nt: TGTGCCAGCAGTATCGACACTGAAGCTTTCTTT; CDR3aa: CASSIDTEAFF
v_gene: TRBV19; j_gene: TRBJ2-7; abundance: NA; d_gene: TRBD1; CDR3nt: TGTGCCAGTAGTCCCGGGACAGGGCCCTACGAGCAGTACTTC; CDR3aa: CASSPGTGPYEQYF
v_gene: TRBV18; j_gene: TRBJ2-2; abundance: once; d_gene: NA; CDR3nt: TGTGCCAGCTCACCACTCCGGCAGGGGGGAACCGGGGAGCTGTTTTTT; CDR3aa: CASSPLRQGGTGELFF
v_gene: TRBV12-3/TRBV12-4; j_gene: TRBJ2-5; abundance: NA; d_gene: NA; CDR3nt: TGTGCCAGCAGTTTAGGGGGGCCAGAGACCCAGTACTTC; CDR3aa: CASSLGGPETQYF
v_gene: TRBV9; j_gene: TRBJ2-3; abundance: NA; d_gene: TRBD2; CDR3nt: TGTGCCAGCAGCGATAGCGGGAGAGGCGCAGATACGCAGTATTTT; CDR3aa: CASSDSGRGADTQYF
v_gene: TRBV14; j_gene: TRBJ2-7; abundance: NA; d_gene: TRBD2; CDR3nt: TGTGCCAGCAGCCCAATTCTAGCGGGAGCCTCCTACGAGCAGTACTTC; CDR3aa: CASSPILAGASYEQYF
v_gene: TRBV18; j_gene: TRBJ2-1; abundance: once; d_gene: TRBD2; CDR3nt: TGTGCCAGCTCTCCGGGACTAGCGGGAGGGCCTCATGAGCAGTTCTTC; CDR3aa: CASSPGLAGGPHEQFF
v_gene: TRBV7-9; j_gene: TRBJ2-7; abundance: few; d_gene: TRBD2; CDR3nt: TGTGCCAGCAGCTCCAACCGACTAGCGGGGGATGTCACCTACGAGCAGTACTTC; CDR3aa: CASSSNRLAGDVTYEQYF
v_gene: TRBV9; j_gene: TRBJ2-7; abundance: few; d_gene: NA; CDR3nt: TGTGCCAGCAGCGTAGGGGGCGGGGCCTACGAGCAGTACTTC; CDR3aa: CASSVGGGAYEQYF
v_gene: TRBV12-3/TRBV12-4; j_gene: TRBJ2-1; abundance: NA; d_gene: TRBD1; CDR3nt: TGTGCCAGCAGCAAAAGGATGACAGGGGGGTTCTTC; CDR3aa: CASSKRMTGGFF
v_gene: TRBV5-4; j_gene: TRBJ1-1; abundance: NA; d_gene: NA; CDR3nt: TGTGCCAGCAGCTTGGCCCCGACCAGGGAAGGGACTGAAGCTTTCTTT; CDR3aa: CASSLAPTREGTEAFF
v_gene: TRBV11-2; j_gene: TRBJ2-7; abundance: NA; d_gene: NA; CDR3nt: TGTGCCAGCAGCTTAGATGGTACTAACTACGAGCAGTACTTC; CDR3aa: CASSLDGTNYEQYF
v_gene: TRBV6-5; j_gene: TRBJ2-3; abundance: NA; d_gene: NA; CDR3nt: TGTGCCAGCAGACCTCGCGCCCCGGGCACAGATACGCAGTATTTT; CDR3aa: CASRPRAPGTDTQYF
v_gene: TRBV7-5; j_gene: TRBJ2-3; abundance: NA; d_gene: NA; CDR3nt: TGTGCCAGAAGCTTAACAGGTATAAGGGTTTTT; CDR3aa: CARSLTGIRVF
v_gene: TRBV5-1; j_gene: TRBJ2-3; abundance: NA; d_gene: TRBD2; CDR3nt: TGCGCCAGCAGCGCGTATAGGTTAGCGGGAAGCCATAGAACAGATACGCAGTATTTT; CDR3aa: CASSAYRLAGSHRTDTQYF
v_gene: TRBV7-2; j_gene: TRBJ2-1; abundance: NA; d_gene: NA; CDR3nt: TGTGCCAGCAGCTTAGCGGGCGGGCCCAATGAGCAGTTCTTC; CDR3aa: CASSLAGGPNEQFF
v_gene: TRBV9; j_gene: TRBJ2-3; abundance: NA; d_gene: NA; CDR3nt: TGTGCCAGCAGCGCACAGCGGGGCACAGATACGCAGTATTTT; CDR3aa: CASSAQRGTDTQYF
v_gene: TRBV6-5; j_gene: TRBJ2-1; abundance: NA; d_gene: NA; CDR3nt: TGTGCCAGCAGTTACGCCGTTGCGAATGAGCAGTTCTTC; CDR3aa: CASSYAVANEQFF
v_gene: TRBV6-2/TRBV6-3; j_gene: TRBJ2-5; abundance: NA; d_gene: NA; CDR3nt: TGTGCCAGCAGTTACCAGGGGCAGGGCTACTGGGAGACCCAGTACTTC; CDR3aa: CASSYQGQGYWETQYF
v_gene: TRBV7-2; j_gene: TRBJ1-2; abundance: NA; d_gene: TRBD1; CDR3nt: TGTGCCAGCAGCTTAGCAACGGGGACAGGGGGCTGGGATGGCTACACCTTC; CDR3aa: CASSLATGTGGWDGYTF
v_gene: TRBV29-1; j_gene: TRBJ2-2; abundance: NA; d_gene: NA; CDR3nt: TGCAGCGTCGTTCTTTCGAACACCGGGGAGCTGTTTTTT; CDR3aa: CSVVLSNTGELFF
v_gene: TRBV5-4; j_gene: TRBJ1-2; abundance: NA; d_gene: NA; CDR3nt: TGTGCCAGCCTCATTGCCGGTTCGGATGGCTACACCTTC; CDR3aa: CASLIAGSDGYTF
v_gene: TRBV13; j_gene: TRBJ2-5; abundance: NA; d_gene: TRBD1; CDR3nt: TGTGCCAGCAGCTTAGGTCGCTTGGACAGGTCTTTTGGGAAAGAGACCCAGTACTTC; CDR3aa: CASSLGRLDRSFGKETQYF
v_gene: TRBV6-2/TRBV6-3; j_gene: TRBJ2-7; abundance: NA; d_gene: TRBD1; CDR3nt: TGTGCCAGCAGTTACTCCCTGGACAGGGGGCAGGACGAGCAGTACTTC; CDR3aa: CASSYSLDRGQDEQYF
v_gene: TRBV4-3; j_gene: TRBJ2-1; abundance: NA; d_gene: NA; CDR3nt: TGCGCCAGCAGCCAAGATCGGAGCGGTGTCTCCTACAATGAGCAGTTCTTC; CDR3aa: CASSQDRSGVSYNEQFF